One TCR beta chain is described in this entry. The sample belongs to a study of blood T cell repertoires in COVID-19. As for the study in general: From T cells, B-cell-depleted T cells, or PBMCs came the material, which was cDNA or gDNA.

Cohort assignment relied on participant-reported clinical history. The V and J ends lost 0 bases and 5 bases, in that order; junction bases with no gene match: 8. CDR3 size: 16 residues. Germline CDR1 is SGDLS and CDR2 is YYNGEE. Measured with immunoSEQ multiplex PCR; TCRdb has only the in-frame clones, and not every one. The data contain about 200,000 clones, 65% to 90% of them singletons. This receptor was obtained from a woman between 50 and 59 years old with acute COVID-19. The source material was PBMCs or T cells enriched from blood (not recorded which). The chain joins TRBV9 to TRBJ2-5; 9 bases match TRBD2. CDR3 nucleotide sequence: TGTGCCAGCAGCGTAGGTTCGCTAGCGGGGAGGGAGACCCAGTACTTC. Translation gives CASSVGSLAGRETQYF.